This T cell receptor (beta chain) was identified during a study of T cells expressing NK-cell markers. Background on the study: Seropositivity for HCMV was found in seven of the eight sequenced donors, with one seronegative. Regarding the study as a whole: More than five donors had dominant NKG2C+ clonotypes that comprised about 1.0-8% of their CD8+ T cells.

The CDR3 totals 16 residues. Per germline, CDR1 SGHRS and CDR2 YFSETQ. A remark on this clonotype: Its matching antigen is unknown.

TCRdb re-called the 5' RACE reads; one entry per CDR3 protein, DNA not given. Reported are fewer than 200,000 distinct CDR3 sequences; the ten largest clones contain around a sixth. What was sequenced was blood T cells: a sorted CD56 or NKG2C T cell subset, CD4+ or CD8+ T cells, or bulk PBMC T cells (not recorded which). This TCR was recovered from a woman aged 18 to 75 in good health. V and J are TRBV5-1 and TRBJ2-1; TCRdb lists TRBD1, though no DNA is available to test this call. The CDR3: CASNWGVRDRGYEQFF.